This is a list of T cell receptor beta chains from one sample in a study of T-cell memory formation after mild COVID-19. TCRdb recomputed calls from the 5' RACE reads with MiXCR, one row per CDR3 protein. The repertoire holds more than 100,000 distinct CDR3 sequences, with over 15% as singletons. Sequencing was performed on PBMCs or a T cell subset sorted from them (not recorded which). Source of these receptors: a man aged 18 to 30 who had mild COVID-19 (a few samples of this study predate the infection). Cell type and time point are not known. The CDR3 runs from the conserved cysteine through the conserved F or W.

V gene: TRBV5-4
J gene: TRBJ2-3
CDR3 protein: CASHQTGGGLGYF

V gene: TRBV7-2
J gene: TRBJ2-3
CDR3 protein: CASSTTTSTDTQYF

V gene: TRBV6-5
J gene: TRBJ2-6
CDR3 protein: CASADSLLSGANVLTF

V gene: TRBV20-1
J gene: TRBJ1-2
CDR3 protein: CSALQTAGTANYGYTF

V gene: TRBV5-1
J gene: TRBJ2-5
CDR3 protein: CASSSTGSETQYF

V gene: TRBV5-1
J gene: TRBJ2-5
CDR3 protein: CASSLDPVAGLETQYF

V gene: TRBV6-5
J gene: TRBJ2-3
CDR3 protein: CASSRESQWDTQYF

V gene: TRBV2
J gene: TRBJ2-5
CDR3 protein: CANYTPGTGVETQYF

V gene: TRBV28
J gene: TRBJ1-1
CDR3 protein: CASSLLGTGELAFF

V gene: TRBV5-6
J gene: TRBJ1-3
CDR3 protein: CASSLATRNTIYF

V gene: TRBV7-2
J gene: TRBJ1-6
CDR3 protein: CASSNRVSSPLHF

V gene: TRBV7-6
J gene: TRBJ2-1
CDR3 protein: CASGPSWKNEQFF

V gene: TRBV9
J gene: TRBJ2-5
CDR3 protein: CASSARLAETQYF

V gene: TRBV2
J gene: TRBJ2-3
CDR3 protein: CASSESGGGVPDTQYF

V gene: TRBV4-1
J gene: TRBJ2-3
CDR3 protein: CASSPQSGGADTQYF

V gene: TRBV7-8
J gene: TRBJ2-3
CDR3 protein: CASSPGTDRVTDTQYF

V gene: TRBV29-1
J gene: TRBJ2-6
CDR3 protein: CSVLPGGANVLTF

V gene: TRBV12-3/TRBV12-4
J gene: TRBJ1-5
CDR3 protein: CASSRQFNQPQHF

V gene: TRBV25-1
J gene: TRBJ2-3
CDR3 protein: CASSGHFASTDTQYF

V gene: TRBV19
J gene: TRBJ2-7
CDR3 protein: CASSTWLPGSSYEQYF

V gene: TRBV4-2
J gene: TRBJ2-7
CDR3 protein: CASRDRDRDSYEQYF

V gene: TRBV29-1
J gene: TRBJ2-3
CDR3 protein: CSVAGKENTDTQYF

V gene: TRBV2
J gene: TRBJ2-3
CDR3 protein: CASSEREASTDTQYF

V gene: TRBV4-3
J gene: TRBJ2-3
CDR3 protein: CASSLSRVDTQYF

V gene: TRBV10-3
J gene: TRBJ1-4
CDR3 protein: CASSPHSGEEKLFF

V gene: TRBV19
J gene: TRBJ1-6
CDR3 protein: CASMRGRNSPLHF

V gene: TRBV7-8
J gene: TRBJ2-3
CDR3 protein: CASSPQAGRSTDTQYF

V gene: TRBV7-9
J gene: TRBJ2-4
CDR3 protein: CASTRKQGGMGIQYF

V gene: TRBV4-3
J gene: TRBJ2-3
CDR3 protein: CASSQDFSTDTQYF

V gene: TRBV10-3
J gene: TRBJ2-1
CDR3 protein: CAITNPSGGYNEQFF

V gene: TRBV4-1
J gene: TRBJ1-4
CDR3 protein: CASIQGGNEKLFF

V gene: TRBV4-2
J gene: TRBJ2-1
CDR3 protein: CASSPLGLASSYNEQFF

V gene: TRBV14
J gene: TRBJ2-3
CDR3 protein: CASSQGQVTDTQYF

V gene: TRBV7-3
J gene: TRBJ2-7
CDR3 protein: CASSSRGGPYEQYF

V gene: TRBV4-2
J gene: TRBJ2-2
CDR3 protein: CASSQANGELFF

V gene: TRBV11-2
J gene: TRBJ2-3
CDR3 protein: CASSLGLAGAGGDTQYF

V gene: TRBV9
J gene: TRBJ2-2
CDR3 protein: CASSVQGLSSGELFF

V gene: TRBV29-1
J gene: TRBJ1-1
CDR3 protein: CSVEVGGMNTEAFF

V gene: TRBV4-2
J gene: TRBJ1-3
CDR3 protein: CASSQGGAGNTIYF

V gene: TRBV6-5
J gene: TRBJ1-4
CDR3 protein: CASSLQATAEKLFF

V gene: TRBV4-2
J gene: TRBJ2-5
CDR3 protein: CASSQDRTGTQYF

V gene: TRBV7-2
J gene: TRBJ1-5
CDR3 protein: CASSLFAVPNQPQHF

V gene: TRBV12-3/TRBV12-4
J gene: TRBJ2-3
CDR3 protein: CASTLGLPADTQYF

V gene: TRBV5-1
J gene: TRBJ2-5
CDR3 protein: CASSLAGRGGGQETQYF

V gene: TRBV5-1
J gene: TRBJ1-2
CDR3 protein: CASSLGTPEGGYTF

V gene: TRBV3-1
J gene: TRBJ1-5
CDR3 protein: CASSQVPGNNQPQHF

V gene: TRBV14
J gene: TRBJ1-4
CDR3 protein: CASSVGTGGEKLFF

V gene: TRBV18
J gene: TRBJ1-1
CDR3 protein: CASSPRTWGTEAFF

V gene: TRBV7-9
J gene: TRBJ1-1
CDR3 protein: CASSSEQGNTEAFF